The clone carrying this TCR beta chain showed up just a few times. The time point is: sample taken at primary tumor resection. Whole RNA came from tumor, nontumor lung or frozen PBMC and was sequenced without being sorted. The donor group consisted of around 70 patients who had untreated, early-stage non-small cell lung cancer. The J segment lost 3 bases and the V segment lost 7 bases, leaving 6 bases of the junction unmatched. CDR3 length equals 14 residues. Looked up from germline, CDR1 is DFQATT and CDR2 is SNEGSKA (reference sequence). The data were taken from a study of spatial heterogeneity in lung cancer. Via MiXCR, TCRdb re-called the 5' RACE reads, giving one row per CDR3 protein. Of 60,000 to 65,000 distinct CDR3 sequences in the sample, less than 10% were seen once.

The sequence derives from a female donor with early-stage non-small cell lung cancer. The sequenced sample was PBMCs, obtained at surgery. The chain is built from TRBV20-1 and TRBJ2-3; 11 nucleotides align to TRBD2. Written as DNA, the CDR3 is TGCAGTGGGCAGACTAGCGGGACTACAGATACGCAGTATTTT. Its protein product is CSGQTSGTTDTQYF.